This TCR beta chain was recovered during a study of T cell responses to AZD1222 COVID-19 vaccine. This CDR3 has 17 residues. Germline lookup yields CDR1 MDHEN and CDR2 SYDVKM. V trimming: 6 bases; J trimming: 4 bases; junction bases outside the gene matches: 13. Sequencing was performed with immunoSEQ multiplex PCR; in TCRdb, only in-frame clones are kept and a portion is missing. The sample shows about 160,000 clones, nearly 90% of them seen only once. In regard to this clone: The target antigen is unknown.

General study results and limits: With dominance at 160-218 and 743-854, vaccine-associated CD4 TCRs spanned spike.

V gene TRBV28 combines with J gene TRBJ2-1, with 9 bases identical to TRBD2. The receptor was isolated from an adult in good health. The specimen comprised peripheral blood, sampled on day 0 of AZD1222 vaccination. CDR3 amino acids: CASSPPPSGRNYNEQFF. The CDR3 DNA is TGTGCCAGCAGCCCTCCCCCCAGCGGGAGGAATTACAATGAGCAGTTCTTC.